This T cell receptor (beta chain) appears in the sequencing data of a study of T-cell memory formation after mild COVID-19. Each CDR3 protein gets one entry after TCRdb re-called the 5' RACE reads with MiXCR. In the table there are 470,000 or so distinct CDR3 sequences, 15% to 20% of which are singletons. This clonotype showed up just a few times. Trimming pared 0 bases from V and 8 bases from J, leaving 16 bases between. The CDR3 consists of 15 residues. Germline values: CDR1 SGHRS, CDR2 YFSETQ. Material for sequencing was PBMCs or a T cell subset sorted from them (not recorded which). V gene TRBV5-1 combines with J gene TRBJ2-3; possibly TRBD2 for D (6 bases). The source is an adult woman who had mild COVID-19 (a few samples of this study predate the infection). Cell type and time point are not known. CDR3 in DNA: TGCGCCAGCAGCTTGGAAGGTGGGGGGATATCTACGCAGTATTTT. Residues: CASSLEGGGISTQYF.